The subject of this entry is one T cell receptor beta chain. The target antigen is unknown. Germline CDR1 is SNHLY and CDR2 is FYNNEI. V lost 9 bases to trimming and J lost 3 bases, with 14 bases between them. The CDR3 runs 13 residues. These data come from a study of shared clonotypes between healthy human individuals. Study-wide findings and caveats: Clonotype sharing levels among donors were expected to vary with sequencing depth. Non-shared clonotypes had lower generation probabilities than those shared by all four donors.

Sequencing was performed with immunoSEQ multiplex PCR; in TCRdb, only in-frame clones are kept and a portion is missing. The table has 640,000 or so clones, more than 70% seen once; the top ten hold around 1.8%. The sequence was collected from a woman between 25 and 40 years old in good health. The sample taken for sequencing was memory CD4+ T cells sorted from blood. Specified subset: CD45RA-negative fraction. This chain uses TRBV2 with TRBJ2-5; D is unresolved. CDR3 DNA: TGTGCCAGTACACGGGTACTTGAAGAGACCCAGTACTTC. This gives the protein CASTRVLEETQYF.